Sequencing of this T cell receptor beta chain was carried out in a study of cytomegalovirus exposure and HLA in healthy donors. Study-level points and caveats: Upon later analysis, HLA-associated TCR beta chains proved more clonally expanded than other, equally common chains.

The PCR employed 60 Vbeta primers together with 13 Jbeta primers. Clones were sequenced by immunoSEQ multiplex PCR, and TCRdb holds only the in-frame ones, with some missing. The profile covers some 98,000 clones, with around 70% appearing a single time and roughly 2.5% taken by the ten largest. CDR3 length: 15 residues. Germline lookup yields CDR1 MNHEY and CDR2 SVGAGI. The V gene end was trimmed by 0 bases and the J gene end by 5 bases; junction bases not matched to a gene: 5. On this clone: Its matching antigen is unknown.

Sequencing was done on a sample of PBMCs. The rearrangement joins TRBV6-5 to TRBJ1-1; 8 bases line up with TRBD1. This TCR derives from a man over 45 in good health and CMV-seronegative. Here the CDR3 reads CASSYSGQGGTEAFF. The CDR3 nucleotides read TGTGCCAGCAGTTACTCCGGACAGGGTGGGACTGAAGCTTTCTTT.